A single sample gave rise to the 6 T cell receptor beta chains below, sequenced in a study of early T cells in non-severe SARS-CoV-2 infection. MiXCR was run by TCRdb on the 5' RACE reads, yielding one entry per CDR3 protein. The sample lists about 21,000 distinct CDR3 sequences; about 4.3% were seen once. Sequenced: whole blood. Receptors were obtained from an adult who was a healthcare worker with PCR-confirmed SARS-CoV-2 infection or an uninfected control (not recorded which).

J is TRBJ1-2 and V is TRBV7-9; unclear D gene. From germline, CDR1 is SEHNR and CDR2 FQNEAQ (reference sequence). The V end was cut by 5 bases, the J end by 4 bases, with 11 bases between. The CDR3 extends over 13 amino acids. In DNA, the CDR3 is TGTGCCAGCAGCCCCCGGTACAGCTATGGCTACACCTTC. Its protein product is CASSPRYSYGYTF.

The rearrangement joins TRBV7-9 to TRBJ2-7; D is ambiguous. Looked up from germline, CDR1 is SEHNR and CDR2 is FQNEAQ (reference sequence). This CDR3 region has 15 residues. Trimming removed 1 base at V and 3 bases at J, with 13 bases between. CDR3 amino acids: CASSLEIIPNYEQYF. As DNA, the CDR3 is TGTGCCAGCAGCTTAGAAATCATTCCCAACTACGAGCAGTACTTC.

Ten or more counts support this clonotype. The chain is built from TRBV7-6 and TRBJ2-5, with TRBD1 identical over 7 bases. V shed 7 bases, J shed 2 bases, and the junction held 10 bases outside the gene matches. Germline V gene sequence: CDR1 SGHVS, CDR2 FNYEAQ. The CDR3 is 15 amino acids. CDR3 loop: CASTDLDRAQETQYF. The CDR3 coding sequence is TGTGCCAGCACCGACTTAGACAGGGCGCAAGAGACCCAGTACTTC.

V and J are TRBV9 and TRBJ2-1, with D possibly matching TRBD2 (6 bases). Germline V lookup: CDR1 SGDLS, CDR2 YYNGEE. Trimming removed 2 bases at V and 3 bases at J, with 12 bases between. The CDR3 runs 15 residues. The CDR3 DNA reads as TGTGCCAGCAGCGTCTCCTCGCGGGGCTACAATGAGCAGTTCTTC. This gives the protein CASSVSSRGYNEQFF.

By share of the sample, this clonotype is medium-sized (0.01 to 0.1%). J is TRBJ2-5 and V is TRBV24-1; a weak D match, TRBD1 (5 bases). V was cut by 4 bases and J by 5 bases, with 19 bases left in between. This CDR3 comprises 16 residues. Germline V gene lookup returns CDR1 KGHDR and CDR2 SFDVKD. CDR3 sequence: CATSDLINTGRETQYF. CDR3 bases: TGTGCCACCAGTGACCTAATTAACACAGGTCGTGAGACCCAGTACTTC.

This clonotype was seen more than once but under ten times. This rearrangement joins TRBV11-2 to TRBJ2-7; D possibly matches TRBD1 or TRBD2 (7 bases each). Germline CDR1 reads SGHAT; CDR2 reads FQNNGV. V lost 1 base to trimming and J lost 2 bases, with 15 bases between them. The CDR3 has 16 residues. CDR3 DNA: TGTGCCAGCAGCTTAGCCCTCAGGGGGACTACCTACGAGCAGTACTTC. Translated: CASSLALRGTTYEQYF.